This TCR beta chain is drawn from a study of human T cells and chemical hapten exposure. As for the study in general: Patients, largely female, had alopecia areata, totalis or universalis.

The CDR3 has 14 residues. Germline CDR1 reads ENHRY; CDR2 reads SYGVKD. The germline V and J ends were trimmed by 9 bases and 1 base, with 13 bases remaining between them. As to time point: patch test 1, 2 weeks after DPC sensitization. Stated treatment: therapeutic diphenylcyclopropenone sensitization with weekly scalp DPC. On this clonotype: The antigen remains undetermined.

TCRdb called the RACE reads again in MiXCR, with one record for every CDR3 protein. The sample records about 99,000 distinct CDR3 sequences, roughly an eighth being singletons. Study-level points and caveats: Every donor had alopecia, and their immune response may therefore differ from healthy people's. Expanded TCRs produced significantly more large CDR3 similarity clusters than controls did. Sensitizing to DPC left TCRs with a frequency above 1 in 1000 unaltered.

This specimen was whole blood, taken in connection with sensitization to the hapten diphenylcyclopropenone (DPC). This TCR was recovered from a woman aged 40 to 50 with alopecia areata. Some clones in this sample may be carry-over from other donors' samples. The rearrangement links TRBV10-3 to TRBJ1-5; D gene ambiguous. The CDR3 spells CAICSDPSNQPQHF. CDR3 nucleotides: TGTGCCATTTGTTCAGACCCCAGCAATCAGCCCCAGCATTTT.